This T cell receptor beta chain is from a study of cytomegalovirus exposure and HLA in healthy donors. The CDR3 loop spans 13 amino acids. Germline-derived CDR1 and CDR2 are MGHDK and SYGVNS. V lost 6 bases and J lost 3, with 11 bases in between. PCR amplification relied on 60 Vbeta primers (plus 13 Jbeta primers). Profiled with immunoSEQ multiplex PCR; TCRdb holds only in-frame clones, not every one. The sample has around 110,000 clones, about 68% seen once. The source material was PBMCs. This TCR was sampled from a woman in her thirties or forties in good health and CMV-seropositive. The chain links TRBV25-1 to TRBJ1-1; TRBD1 is a possible D gene (6 bases). The CDR3 region is CASRRTDYTEAFF. DNA of the CDR3: TGTGCCAGCAGACGGACAGATTACACTGAAGCTTTCTTT.